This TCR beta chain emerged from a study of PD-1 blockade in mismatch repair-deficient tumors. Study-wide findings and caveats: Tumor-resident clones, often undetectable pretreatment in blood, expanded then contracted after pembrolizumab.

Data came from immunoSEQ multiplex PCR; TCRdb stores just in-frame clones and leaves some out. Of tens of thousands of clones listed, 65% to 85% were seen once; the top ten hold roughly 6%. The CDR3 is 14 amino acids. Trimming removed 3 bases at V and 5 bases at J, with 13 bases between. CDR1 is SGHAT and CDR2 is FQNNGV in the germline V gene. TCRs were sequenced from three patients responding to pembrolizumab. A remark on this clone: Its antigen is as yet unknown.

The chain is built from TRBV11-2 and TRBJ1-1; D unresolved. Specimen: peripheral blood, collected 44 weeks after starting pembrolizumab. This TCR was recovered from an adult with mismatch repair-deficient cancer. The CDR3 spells CASSFGGSVTEAFF. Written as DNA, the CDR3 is TGTGCCAGCAGCTTCGGAGGTTCGGTGACTGAAGCTTTCTTT.